This T cell receptor (beta chain) was identified during a study of cytomegalovirus exposure and HLA in healthy donors. It was with 60 Vbeta and 13 Jbeta primers that the PCR ran. Sequencing used immunoSEQ multiplex PCR; TCRdb keeps in-frame clones, though not all of them. The sample lists about 67,000 clones; around 80% were seen once. In germline, CDR1 is SGDLS, CDR2 YYNGEE. Germline trimming cut 5 bases from V and 6 bases from J; bases unmatched to any gene: 4. The CDR3 has 12 amino acids. The specimen was PBMCs. This chain joins TRBV9 and TRBJ2-7; 8 bases match TRBD2. This sequence was found in a man between 35 and 55 years old in good health and CMV-seronegative. The CDR3 loop is CASSAGGAEQYF. Written as DNA, the CDR3 is TGTGCCAGCAGTGCCGGGGGGGCCGAGCAGTACTTC.